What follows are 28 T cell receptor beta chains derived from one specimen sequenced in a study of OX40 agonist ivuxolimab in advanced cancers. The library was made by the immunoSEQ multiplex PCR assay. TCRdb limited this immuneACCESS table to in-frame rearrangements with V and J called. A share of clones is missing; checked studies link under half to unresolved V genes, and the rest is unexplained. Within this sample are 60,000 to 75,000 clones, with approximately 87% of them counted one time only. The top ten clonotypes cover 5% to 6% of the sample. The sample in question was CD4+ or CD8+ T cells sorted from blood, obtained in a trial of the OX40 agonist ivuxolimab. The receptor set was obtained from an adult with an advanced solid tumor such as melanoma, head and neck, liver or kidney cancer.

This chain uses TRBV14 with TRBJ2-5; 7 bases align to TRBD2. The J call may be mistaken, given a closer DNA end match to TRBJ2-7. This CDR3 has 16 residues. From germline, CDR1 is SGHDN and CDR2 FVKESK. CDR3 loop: CASSQEGMGLFYEQYF. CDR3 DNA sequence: TGTGCCAGCAGCCAAGAGGGGATGGGACTATTCTACGAGCAGTACTTC.

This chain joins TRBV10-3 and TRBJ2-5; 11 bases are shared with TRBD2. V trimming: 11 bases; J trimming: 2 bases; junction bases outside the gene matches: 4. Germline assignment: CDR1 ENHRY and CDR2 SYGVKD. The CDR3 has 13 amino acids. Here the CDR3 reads CAVTSGRQETQYF. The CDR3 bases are TGTGCCGTAACTAGCGGGAGACAAGAGACCCAGTACTTC.

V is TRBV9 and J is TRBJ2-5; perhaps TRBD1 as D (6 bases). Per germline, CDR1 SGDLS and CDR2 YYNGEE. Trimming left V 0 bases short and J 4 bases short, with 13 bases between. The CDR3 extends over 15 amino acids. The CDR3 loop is CASSVASRGGETQYF. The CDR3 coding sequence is TGTGCCAGCAGCGTAGCTTCCAGGGGTGGAGAGACCCAGTACTTC.

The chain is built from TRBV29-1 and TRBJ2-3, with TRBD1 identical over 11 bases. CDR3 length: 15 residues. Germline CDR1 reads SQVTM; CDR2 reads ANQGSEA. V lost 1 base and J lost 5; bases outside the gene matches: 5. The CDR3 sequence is CSVEGTGGQLDTQYF. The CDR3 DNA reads TGCAGCGTTGAAGGGACAGGGGGCCAATTAGATACGCAGTATTTT.

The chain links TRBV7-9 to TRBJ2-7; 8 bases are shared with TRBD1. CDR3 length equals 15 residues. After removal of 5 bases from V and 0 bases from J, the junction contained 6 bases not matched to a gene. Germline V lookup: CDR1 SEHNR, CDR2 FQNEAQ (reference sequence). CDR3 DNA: TGTGCCAGCAGCGGGCGGGACAGGTCCTCCTACGAGCAGTACTTC. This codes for CASSGRDRSSYEQYF.

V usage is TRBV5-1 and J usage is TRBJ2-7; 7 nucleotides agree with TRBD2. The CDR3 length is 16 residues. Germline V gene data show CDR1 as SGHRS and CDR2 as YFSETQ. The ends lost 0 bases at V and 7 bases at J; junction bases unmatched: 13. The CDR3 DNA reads TGCGCCAGCAGCTTGGCCCCCCTGGCGGGAGTATGGGAGCAGTACTTC. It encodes CASSLAPLAGVWEQYF.

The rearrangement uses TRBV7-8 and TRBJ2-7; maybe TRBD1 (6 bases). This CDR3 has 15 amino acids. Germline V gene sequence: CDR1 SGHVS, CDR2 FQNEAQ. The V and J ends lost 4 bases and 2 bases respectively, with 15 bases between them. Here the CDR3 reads CASSSRVRGTYEQYF. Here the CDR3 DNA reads TGTGCCAGCAGCTCCAGGGTCAGGGGCACCTACGAGCAGTACTTC.

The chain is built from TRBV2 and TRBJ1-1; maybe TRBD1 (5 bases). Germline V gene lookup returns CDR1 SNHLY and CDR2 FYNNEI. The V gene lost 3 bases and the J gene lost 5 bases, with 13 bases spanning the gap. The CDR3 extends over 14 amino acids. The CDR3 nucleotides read TGTGCCAGCAGTGACGAGGGGAGTCGGACTGAAGCTTTCTTT. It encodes CASSDEGSRTEAFF.

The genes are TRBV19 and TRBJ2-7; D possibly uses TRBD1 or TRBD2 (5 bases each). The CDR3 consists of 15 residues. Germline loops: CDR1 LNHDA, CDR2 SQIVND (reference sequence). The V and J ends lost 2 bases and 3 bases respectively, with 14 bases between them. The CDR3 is CASSIRPGTLYEQYF. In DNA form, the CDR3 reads TGTGCCAGTAGTATACGCCCGGGGACCCTCTACGAGCAGTACTTC.

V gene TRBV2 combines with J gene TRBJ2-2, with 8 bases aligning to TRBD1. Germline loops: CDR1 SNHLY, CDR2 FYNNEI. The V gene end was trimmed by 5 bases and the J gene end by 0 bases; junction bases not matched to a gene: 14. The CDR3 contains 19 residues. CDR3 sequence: CASSLTPLTGAANTGELFF. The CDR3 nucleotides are TGTGCCAGCAGTCTAACTCCCCTGACAGGGGCCGCGAACACCGGGGAGCTGTTTTTT.

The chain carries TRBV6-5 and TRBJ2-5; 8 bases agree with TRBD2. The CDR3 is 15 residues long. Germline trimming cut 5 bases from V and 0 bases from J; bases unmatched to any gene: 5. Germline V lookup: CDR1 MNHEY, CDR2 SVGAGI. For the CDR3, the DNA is TGTGCCAGCAGTGCAGGCGGGGGGTACCAAGAGACCCAGTACTTC. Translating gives CASSAGGGYQETQYF.

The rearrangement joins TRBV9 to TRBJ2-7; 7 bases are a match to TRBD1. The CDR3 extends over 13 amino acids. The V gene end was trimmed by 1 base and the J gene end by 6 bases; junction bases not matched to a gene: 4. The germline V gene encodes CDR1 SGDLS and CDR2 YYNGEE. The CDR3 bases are TGTGCCAGCAGCGTACAGGGGGATCGCGAGCAGTACTTC. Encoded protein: CASSVQGDREQYF.

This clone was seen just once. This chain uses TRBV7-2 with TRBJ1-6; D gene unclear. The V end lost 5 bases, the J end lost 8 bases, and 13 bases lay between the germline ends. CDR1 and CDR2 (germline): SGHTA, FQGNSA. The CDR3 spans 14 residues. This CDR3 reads CASSTRPRDSPLHF. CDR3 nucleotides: TGTGCCAGCAGCACCAGGCCCCGAGATTCACCCCTCCACTTT.

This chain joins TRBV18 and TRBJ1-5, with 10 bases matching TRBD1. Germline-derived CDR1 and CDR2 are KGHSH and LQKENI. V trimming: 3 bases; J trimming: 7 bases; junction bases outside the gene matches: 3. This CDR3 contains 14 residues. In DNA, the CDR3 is TGTGCCAGCTCACCCGGGACAGGGGAACAGCCCCAGCATTTT. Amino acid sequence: CASSPGTGEQPQHF.

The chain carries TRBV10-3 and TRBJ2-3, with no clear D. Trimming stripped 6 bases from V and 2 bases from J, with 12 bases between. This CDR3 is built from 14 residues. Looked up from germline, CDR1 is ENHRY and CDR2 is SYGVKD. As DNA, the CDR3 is TGTGCCATCAGAGCAGACCTTAACACAGATACGCAGTATTTT. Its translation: CAIRADLNTDTQYF.

CDR3 nucleotides: TGTGCCAGCAGCGGACCTAGTTTTATCACTGAAGCTTTCTTT. It specifies CASSGPSFITEAFF. This chain connects TRBV9 to TRBJ1-1; no clear D. Per germline, CDR1 SGDLS and CDR2 YYNGEE. The CDR3 extends over 14 amino acids. V was cut by 3 bases and J by 4 bases, with 13 bases left in between.

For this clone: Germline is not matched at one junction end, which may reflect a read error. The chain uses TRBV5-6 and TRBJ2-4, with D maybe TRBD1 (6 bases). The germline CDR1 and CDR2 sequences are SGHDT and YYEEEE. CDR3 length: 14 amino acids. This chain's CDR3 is CASSFAGAKNIQYF. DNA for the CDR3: TGTGCCAGCAGCTTCGCAGGGGCCAAAAACATTCAGTACTTT.

Here the CDR3 reads CASSPRLGRDHEQYF. The CDR3 nucleotides read TGTGCCAGCTCACCACGACTTGGCAGGGACCACGAGCAGTACTTC. The V and J genes are TRBV18 and TRBJ2-7; D may correspond to TRBD1 or TRBD2 (5 bases each). The germline V gene encodes CDR1 KGHSH and CDR2 LQKENI. This CDR3 is 15 amino acids long. V was pared by 1 base and J by 5 bases, with 15 bases between.

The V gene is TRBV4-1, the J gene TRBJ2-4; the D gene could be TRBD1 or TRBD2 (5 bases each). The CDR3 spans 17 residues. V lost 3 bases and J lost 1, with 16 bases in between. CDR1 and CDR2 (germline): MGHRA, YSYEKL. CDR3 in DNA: TGCGCCAGCAGCCACCCTGAGGGGCGTAGTGCCAAAAACATTCAGTACTTC. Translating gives CASSHPEGRSAKNIQYF.

CDR3 region: CASSLSGALGTGGTYNEQFF. CDR3 DNA sequence: TGTGCCAGCAGTTTATCTGGGGCTTTAGGGACAGGGGGCACCTACAATGAGCAGTTCTTC. The chain carries TRBV28 and TRBJ2-1, with 12 bases identical to TRBD1. Unmatched junction bases numbered 12, after V lost 1 base and J lost 2 bases. The CDR3 contains 20 residues. CDR1 is MDHEN and CDR2 is SYDVKM in the germline V gene.

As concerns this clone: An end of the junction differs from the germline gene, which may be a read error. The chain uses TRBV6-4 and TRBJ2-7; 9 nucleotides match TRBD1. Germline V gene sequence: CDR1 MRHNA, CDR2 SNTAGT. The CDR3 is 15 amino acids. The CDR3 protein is CASSPATGGSDEQYF. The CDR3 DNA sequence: TGTGCCAGCAGCCCGGCCACAGGGGGCTCCGACGAGCAGTACTTC.

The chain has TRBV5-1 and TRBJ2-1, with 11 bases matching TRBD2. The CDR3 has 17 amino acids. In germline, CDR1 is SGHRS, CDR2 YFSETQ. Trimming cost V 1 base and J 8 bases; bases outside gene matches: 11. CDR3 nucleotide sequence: TGCGCCAGCAGCTTGACCGTTAGCGGGAGGGCCGGCGATGAGCAGTTCTTC. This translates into CASSLTVSGRAGDEQFF.

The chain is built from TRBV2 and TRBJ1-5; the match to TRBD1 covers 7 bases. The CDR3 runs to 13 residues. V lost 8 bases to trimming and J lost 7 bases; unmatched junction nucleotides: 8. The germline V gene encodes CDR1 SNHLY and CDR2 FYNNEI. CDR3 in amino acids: CASSRQGGQPQHF. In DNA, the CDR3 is TGTGCCAGCTCTCGACAGGGAGGACAGCCCCAGCATTTT.

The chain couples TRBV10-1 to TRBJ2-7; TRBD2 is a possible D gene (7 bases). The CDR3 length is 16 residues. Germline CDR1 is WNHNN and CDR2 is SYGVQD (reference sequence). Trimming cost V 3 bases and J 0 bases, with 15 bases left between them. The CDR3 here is CASSDGEGVNSYEQYF. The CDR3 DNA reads TGCGCCAGCAGTGATGGGGAGGGGGTCAACTCCTACGAGCAGTACTTC.

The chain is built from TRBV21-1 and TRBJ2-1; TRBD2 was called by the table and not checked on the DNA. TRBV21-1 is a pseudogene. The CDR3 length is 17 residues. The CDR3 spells CASRPAGIAETTMEQFF. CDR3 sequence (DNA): TGTGCCAGCAGGCCGGCTGGAATAGCGGAAACTACAATGGAGCAGTTCTTC.

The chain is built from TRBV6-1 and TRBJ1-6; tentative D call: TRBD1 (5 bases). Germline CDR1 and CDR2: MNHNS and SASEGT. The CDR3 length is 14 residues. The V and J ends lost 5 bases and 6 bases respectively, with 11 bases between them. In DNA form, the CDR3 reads TGTGCCAGCAGTTCCCAGGGAGGTAATTCACCCCTCCACTTT. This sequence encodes CASSSQGGNSPLHF.

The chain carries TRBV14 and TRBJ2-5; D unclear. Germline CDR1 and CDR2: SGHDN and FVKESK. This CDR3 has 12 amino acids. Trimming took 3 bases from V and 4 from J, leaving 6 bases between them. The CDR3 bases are TGTGCCAGCAGCCAGGCCGGAGAGACCCAGTACTTC. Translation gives CASSQAGETQYF.

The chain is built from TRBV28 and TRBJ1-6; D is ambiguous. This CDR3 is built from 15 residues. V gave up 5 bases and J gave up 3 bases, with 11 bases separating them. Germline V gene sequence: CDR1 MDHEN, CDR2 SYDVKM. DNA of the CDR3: TGTGCCAGCAGTCCAGCCATAATCTATAATTCACCCCTCCACTTT. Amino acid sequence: CASSPAIIYNSPLHF.